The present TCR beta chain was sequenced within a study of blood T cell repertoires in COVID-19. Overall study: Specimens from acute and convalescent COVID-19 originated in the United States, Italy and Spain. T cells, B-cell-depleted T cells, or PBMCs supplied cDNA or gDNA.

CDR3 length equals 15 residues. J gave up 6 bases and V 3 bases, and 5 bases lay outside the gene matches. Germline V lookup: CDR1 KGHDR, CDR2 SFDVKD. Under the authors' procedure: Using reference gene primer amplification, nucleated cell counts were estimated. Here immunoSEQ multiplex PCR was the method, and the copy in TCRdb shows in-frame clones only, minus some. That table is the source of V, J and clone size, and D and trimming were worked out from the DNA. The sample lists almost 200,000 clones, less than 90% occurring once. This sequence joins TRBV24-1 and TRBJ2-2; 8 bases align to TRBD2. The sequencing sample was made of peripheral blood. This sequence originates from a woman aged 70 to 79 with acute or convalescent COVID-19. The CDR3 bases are TGTGCCACCAGTGATCCCCGGACTAGCTCCGGGGAGCTGTTTTTT. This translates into CATSDPRTSSGELFF.